The source of this TCR beta chain is a study of Graves' ophthalmopathy and Graves' hyperthyroidism. Overall study: There was a collection of peripheral blood at initial diagnosis, before any treatment. Study-level results: For separating ophthalmopathy from stable hyperthyroidism, a 13-signature model gave over 85% sensitivity and 65% to 82% specificity.

Excluded were patients with other autoimmune diseases, uncontrolled infections, pregnancy or lactation. Orbital computed tomography and thyroid ultrasound, along with TRAb, serum thyroxine and clinical symptoms, underpinned diagnosis. This CDR3 has 14 amino acids. The V and J ends lost 3 bases and 1 base respectively, with 9 bases between them. Per germline, CDR1 KGHSH and CDR2 LQKENI. From RNA, the CDR3 regions of TCR beta chains were amplified and sequenced. In the first round, RT-PCR was carried out with HTBI primers, and a multiplex PCR formed the second round. TCRdb reanalysed the multiplex PCR reads using MiXCR and keeps one entry per CDR3 protein. The table lists roughly 400,000 distinct CDR3 sequences, 15% of them singletons. On this clonotype: The antigen remains undetermined.

The V call is TRBV18, the J call TRBJ1-1, with a possible D match to TRBD1 (5 bases). Sequencing was performed on peripheral blood. The clonotype was recovered from a woman younger than 30 with stable Graves' hyperthyroidism. CDR3 amino acids: CASSPDIWNTEAFF. The CDR3, as DNA: TGTGCCAGCTCACCGGACATATGGAACACTGAAGCTTTCTTT.